These 7 T cell receptor beta chains were all obtained from the same sample, sequenced in a study of cytomegalovirus exposure and HLA in healthy donors. Repertoires were generated with immunoSEQ multiplex PCR, while TCRdb's copy carries only in-frame clones and drops some. Here the sample spans about 150,000 clones, 90% to 95% being singletons. Sequencing input: PBMCs. The receptors stem from a young man in good health and CMV-seronegative.

The rearrangement joins TRBV6-6 to TRBJ2-1; D not resolved. V was cut by 5 bases and J by 5 bases, with 13 bases left in between. In germline, CDR1 is MNHNY, CDR2 SVGAGI (reference sequence). The CDR3 is made up of 14 amino acids. The CDR3 loop reads CASSPPRTNNEQFF. In DNA form, the CDR3 reads TGTGCCAGCAGTCCCCCGAGAACCAACAATGAGCAGTTCTTC.

The genes are TRBV7-8 and TRBJ2-1, with 7 nucleotides matching TRBD1. The germline gives CDR1 SGHVS, CDR2 FQNEAQ. V shed 4 bases and J 9 bases; nucleotides not matched to a gene: 6. This CDR3 has 13 residues. The CDR3 DNA is TGTGCCAGCAGCTCGGCAGGGGGTGGTGAGCAGTTCTTC. Its translation: CASSSAGGGEQFF.

J is TRBJ2-1 and V is TRBV5-1; D might be TRBD2 (5 bases). The CDR3 runs 19 residues. Trimming pared 0 bases from V and 0 bases from J, leaving 19 bases between. CDR1 SGHRS and CDR2 YFSETQ come from the germline V gene. The CDR3 sequence: CASSLGGVSGSSSYNEQFF. The CDR3 DNA is TGCGCCAGCAGCTTGGGCGGAGTGTCGGGGTCGAGCTCCTACAATGAGCAGTTCTTC. The full variable domain, in which reference TRBV5-1 and TRBJ2-1 provide the parts outside the CDR3, is KAGVTQTPRYLIKTRGQQVTLSCSPISGHRSVSWYQQTPGQGLQFLFEYFSETQRNKGNFPGRFSGRQFSNSRSEMNVSTLELGDSALYLCASSLGGVSGSSSYNEQFFGPGTRLTVL.

V is TRBV7-2 and J is TRBJ2-7; weak D call: TRBD1 (6 bases). Trimming removed 1 base from V and 12 bases from J, with 22 bases in between. CDR3 size: 15 residues. Germline assignment: CDR1 SGHTA and CDR2 FQGNSA. The CDR3 DNA reads TGTGCCAGCAGCTTAGGAGGCATGTTGGGGGACATCATGTACGTC. Its translation is CASSLGGMLGDIMYV.

The chain carries TRBV28 and TRBJ2-7; 14 bases agree with TRBD2. The CDR3 consists of 17 residues. The junction had 13 bases not matched to a gene; V was cut back by 5 bases and J by 7 bases. Germline lookup yields CDR1 MDHEN and CDR2 SYDVKM. CDR3 amino acids: CASSPSPGLAGVGEQYV. DNA of the CDR3: TGTGCCAGCAGTCCGTCGCCGGGACTAGCGGGAGTCGGGGAGCAGTACGTC.

The chain is built from TRBV10-1 and TRBJ2-1; unclear D gene. Germline loops: CDR1 WNHNN, CDR2 SYGVQD (reference sequence). The CDR3 runs 15 residues. V was clipped by 0 bases and J by 3 bases, with 9 bases between them. The CDR3 reads CASSESVGRYNEQFF. CDR3 sequence (DNA): TGCGCCAGCAGTGAGTCAGTGGGCCGCTACAATGAGCAGTTCTTC.

This chain links TRBV10-2 with TRBJ2-1, with a tentative D call TRBD2 (6 bases). Germline lookup yields CDR1 WSHSY and CDR2 SAAADI. The length of the CDR3 is 13 residues. V was shortened by 9 bases and J by 9 bases, with 18 bases between the two germline ends. CDR3 sequence: CARARDLDGEQFF. The CDR3 DNA follows: TGCGCCAGGGCTCGGGACTTAGACGGTGAGCAGTTCTTC.